These 9 T cell receptor beta chains originate from one sample sequenced in a study of cytomegalovirus exposure and HLA in healthy donors. A multiplex PCR was run with 60 Vbeta primers and 13 Jbeta primers. Sequencing used immunoSEQ multiplex PCR; TCRdb keeps in-frame clones, though not all of them. There are under 150,000 clones in the sample; 60% to 80% occur only once, and 6.7% lies in the top ten. The material sequenced was PBMCs. All receptors come from a woman aged 40 to 49 in good health and CMV-seropositive.

This clone has only a few counts. The V call is TRBV6-5, the J call TRBJ2-3; 7 positions match TRBD1. Unmatched junction bases numbered 9, after V lost 6 bases and J lost 3 bases. CDR3 length: 15 residues. Per the germline V gene, CDR1 is MNHEY and CDR2 is SVGAGI. The CDR3 DNA reads as TGTGCCAGCAGCGGAACACAACAGGGGACAGATACGCAGTATTTT. Translated, it gives CASSGTQQGTDTQYF.

The chain uses TRBV7-9 and TRBJ2-7; D is perhaps TRBD1 (6 bases). This CDR3 spans 16 amino acids. CDR1 and CDR2 (germline): SEHNR, FQNEAQ (reference sequence). V was cut by 7 bases and J by 2 bases, with 21 bases left in between. The CDR3 is CASTLGLGQTTYEQYF. The CDR3 DNA is TGTGCCAGCACCCTGGGATTGGGACAAACAACCTACGAGCAGTACTTC.

A note on this clone: In the same sample, other DNA sequences code for this CDR3. The CDR3 DNA sequence: TGTGCCAGTAGTATCTTAGCGGGGGGGCCGGATACGCAGTATTTT. This sequence encodes CASSILAGGPDTQYF. This rearrangement joins TRBV19 to TRBJ2-3; 11 nucleotides align to TRBD2. The CDR3 is 15 amino acids. Germline lookup yields CDR1 LNHDA and CDR2 SQIVND (reference sequence). With 3 bases clipped from V and 6 bases from J, the junction kept 5 bases outside the gene matches.

V is TRBV15 and J is TRBJ2-1; D may be TRBD1 (5 bases). This CDR3 has 16 residues. Looked up from germline, CDR1 is LNHNV and CDR2 is YYDKDF (reference sequence). V lost 2 bases, J lost 8 bases, and 19 bases lay in between. CDR3 residues: CATSRYYSRGGYEQFF. DNA of the CDR3: TGTGCCACCAGCAGATATTACTCAAGGGGTGGGTATGAGCAGTTCTTC.

The V call is TRBV7-6, the J call TRBJ2-3; 9 bases line up with TRBD1. This CDR3 spans 15 amino acids. J lost 3 bases, V lost 5 bases, and 6 bases had no gene match. CDR1 SGHVS and CDR2 FNYEAQ come from the germline V gene. CDR3 amino acids: CASSRTGGETDTQYF. DNA for the CDR3: TGTGCCAGCAGCCGAACAGGGGGCGAAACAGATACGCAGTATTTT.

This clone was counted a few times. The chain links TRBV4-1 to TRBJ1-1, with D possibly TRBD1 on 5 matching bases. Looked up from germline, CDR1 is MGHRA and CDR2 is YSYEKL. V gave up 4 bases and J gave up 4 bases, with 16 bases separating them. The CDR3 runs to 15 residues. The DNA of the CDR3 is TGCGCCAGCAGCCTTAACCGGGACTTGGGCACTGAAGCTTTCTTT. It translates to CASSLNRDLGTEAFF.

In its sample, this clone was seen a few times. The chain employs TRBV6-1 and TRBJ1-5, with 8 nucleotides matching TRBD1. The length of the CDR3 is 14 residues. The ends lost 7 bases at V and 6 bases at J; junction bases unmatched: 8. Germline CDR1 MNHNS, CDR2 SASEGT. CDR3 nucleotide sequence: TGTGCCAGCAACCGACAGGGGTTGGGTCAGCCCCAGCATTTT. Protein sequence: CASNRQGLGQPQHF.

The chain carries TRBV11-2 and TRBJ2-1; 13 bases map to TRBD2. V gave up 4 bases and J gave up 8 bases; unmatched junction bases: 2. CDR1 is SGHAT and CDR2 is FQNNGV in the germline V gene. The CDR3 contains 14 residues. The CDR3 bases are TGTGCCAGCAGCTCGACTAGCGGGGGGTATGAGCAGTTCTTC. Encoded protein: CASSSTSGGYEQFF.

A few counts support this clone. The chain uses TRBV10-3 and TRBJ1-1, with unresolved D. Germline V gives CDR1 ENHRY, CDR2 SYGVKD. The CDR3 is 11 residues long. V lost 6 bases and J lost 5, with 7 bases in between. CDR3 in amino acids: CAIRGGTEAFF. The DNA for the CDR3 is TGTGCCATCAGGGGCGGGACTGAAGCTTTCTTT.